This record looks at one T cell receptor beta chain sequence and its context. Its antigen is still unknown. No much larger clone is present one base from it, and per-base qualities are unavailable. CDR1 and CDR2, per the germline V gene, are SGHRS and YFSETQ. Unmatched junction bases come to 3, with V trimmed by 2 bases and J by 4 bases. The CDR3 numbers 14 residues from cysteine through phenylalanine. The CDR3 DNA has 42 bases and is translated from base 1. This entry belongs to a study of control samples from healthy donors and cancer patients (dated by TCRdb to 2018 to 2020). The library was obtained by the immunoSEQ multiplex PCR assay. The table was pulled from immuneACCESS by TCRdb, which kept in-frame rearrangements only. Such tables lose some clones; where checked, under half of the loss comes from unresolved V genes, and the rest has no known cause. Recorded for this sample are about 250,000 clones; around 80% of them occurred a single time. Of the sample, about 14% is held by the ten largest clones.

Sequences were obtained from PBMCs. This sequence was found in a woman in her sixties with lung cancer. The V and J segments used are TRBV5-1 and TRBJ1-5, with 7 bases matching TRBD1. The CDR3 protein is CASSFGTDNQPQHF. The sequenced DNA is TGCGCCAGCAGCTTCGGGACAGATAATCAGCCCCAGCATTTT.